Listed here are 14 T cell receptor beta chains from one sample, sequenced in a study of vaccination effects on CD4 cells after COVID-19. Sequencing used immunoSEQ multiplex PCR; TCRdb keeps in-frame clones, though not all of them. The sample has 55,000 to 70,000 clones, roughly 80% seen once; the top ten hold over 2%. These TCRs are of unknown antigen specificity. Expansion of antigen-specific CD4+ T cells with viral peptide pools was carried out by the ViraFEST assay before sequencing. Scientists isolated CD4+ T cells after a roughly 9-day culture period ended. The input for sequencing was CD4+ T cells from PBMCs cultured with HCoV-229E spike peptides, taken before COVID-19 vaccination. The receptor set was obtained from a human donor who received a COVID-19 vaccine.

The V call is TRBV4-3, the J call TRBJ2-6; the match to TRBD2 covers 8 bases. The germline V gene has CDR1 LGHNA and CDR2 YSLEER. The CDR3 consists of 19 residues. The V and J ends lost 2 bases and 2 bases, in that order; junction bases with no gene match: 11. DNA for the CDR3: TGCGCCAGCAGCCAATTTATTGGGAGCGGGGGAGCTGGGGCCAACGTCCTGACTTTC. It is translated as CASSQFIGSGGAGANVLTF.

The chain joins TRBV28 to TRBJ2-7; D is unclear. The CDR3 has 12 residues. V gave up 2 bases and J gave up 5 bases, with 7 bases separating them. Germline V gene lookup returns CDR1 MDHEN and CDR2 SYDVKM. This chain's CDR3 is CASSLKGHEQYV. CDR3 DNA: TGTGCCAGCAGTTTAAAGGGCCACGAGCAGTACGTC.

CDR3 protein: CASSLLGQGYGYTF. In nucleotides, the CDR3 is TGTGCCAGCAGTCTTCTCGGACAGGGCTATGGCTACACCTTC. The J gene is TRBJ1-2, the V gene TRBV6-5; 8 bases agree with TRBD1. The germline CDR1 and CDR2 sequences are MNHEY and SVGAGI. CDR3 length: 14 amino acids. Germline trimming cut 5 bases from V and 4 bases from J; bases unmatched to any gene: 6.

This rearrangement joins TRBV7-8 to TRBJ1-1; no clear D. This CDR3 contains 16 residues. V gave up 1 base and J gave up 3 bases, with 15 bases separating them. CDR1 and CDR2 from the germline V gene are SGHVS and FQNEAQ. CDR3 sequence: CASSLGSSGADTEAFF. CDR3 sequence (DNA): TGTGCCAGCAGCTTAGGTTCGTCGGGAGCGGACACTGAAGCTTTCTTT.

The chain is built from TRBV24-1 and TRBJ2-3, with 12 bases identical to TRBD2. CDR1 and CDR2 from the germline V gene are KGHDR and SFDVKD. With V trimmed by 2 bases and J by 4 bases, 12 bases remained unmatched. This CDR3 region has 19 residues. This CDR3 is CATSDSAPSSGGAADTQYF. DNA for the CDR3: TGTGCCACCAGTGATTCGGCACCATCTAGCGGGGGGGCCGCAGATACGCAGTATTTT.

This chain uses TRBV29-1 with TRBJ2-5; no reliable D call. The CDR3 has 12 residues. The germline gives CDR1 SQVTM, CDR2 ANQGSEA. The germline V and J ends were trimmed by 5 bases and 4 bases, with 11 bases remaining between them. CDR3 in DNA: TGCAGCGTTCTAGACGGACGAGAGACCCAGTACTTC. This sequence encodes CSVLDGRETQYF. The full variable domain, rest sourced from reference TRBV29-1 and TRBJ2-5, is SAVISQKPSRDICQRGTSLTIQCQVDSQVTMMFWYRQQPGQSLTLIATANQGSEATYESGFVIDKFPISRPNLTFSTLTVSNMSPEDSSIYLCSVLDGRETQYFGPGTRLLVL.

DNA for the CDR3: TGTGCCAGCTCACCAGGGCAGCTATTGAACACTGAAGCTTTCTTT. Its translation is CASSPGQLLNTEAFF. V is TRBV18 and J is TRBJ1-1; D not resolved. Per the germline V gene, CDR1 is KGHSH and CDR2 is LQKENI. Deletions cut 2 bases from V and 0 bases from J, with 10 bases between. This CDR3 region has 15 residues.

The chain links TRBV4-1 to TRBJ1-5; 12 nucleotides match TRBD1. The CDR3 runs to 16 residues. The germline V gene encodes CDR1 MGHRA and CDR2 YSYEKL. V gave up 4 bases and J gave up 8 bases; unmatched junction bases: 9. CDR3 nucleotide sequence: TGCGCCAGCAGCCGAGCTGGGACAGGGGGCGCGGAGCCCCAGCATTTT. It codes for CASSRAGTGGAEPQHF.

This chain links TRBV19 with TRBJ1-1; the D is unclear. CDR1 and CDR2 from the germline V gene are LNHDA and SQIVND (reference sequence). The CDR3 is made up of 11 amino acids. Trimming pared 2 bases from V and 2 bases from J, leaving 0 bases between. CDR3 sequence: CASSINTEAFF. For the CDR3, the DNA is TGTGCCAGTAGTATAAACACTGAAGCTTTCTTT.

As DNA, the CDR3 is TGTGCCAGCAGTCGGAACACTGAAGCTTTCTTT. Encoded protein: CASSRNTEAFF. V usage is TRBV12-3 or TRBV12-4 and J usage is TRBJ1-1; D call uncertain. V was pared by 5 bases and J by 1 base, with 2 bases between. This CDR3 is built from 11 residues.

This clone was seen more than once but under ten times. CDR3 protein: CASSLKLAANTGELFF. As DNA, the CDR3 is TGCGCCAGCAGCCTCAAACTAGCGGCGAACACCGGGGAGCTGTTTTTT. The chain has TRBV5-1 and TRBJ2-2, with 8 bases that match TRBD2. CDR3 length: 16 residues. Germline-derived CDR1 and CDR2 are SGHRS and YFSETQ. With V trimmed by 4 bases and J by 0 bases, 5 bases remained unmatched. The full variable domain, completed using reference TRBV5-1 and TRBJ2-2, is KAGVTQTPRYLIKTRGQQVTLSCSPISGHRSVSWYQQTPGQGLQFLFEYFSETQRNKGNFPGRFSGRQFSNSRSEMNVSTLELGDSALYLCASSLKLAANTGELFFGEGSRLTVL.

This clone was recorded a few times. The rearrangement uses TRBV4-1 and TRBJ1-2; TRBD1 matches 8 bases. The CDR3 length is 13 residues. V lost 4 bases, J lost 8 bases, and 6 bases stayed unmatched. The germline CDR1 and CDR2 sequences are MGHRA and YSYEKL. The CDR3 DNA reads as TGCGCCAGCAGCCGAGACAGGGGCTACGGCTACACCTTC. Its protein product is CASSRDRGYGYTF.

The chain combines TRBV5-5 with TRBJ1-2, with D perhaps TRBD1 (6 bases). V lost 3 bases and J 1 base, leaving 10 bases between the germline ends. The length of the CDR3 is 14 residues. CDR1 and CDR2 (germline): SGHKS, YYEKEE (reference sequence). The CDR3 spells CASSSGTLNYGYTF. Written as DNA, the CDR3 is TGTGCCAGCAGCTCCGGGACACTTAACTATGGCTACACCTTC. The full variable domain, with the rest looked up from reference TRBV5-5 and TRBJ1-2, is DAGVTQSPTHLIKTRGQQVTLRCSPISGHKSVSWYQQVLGQGPQFIFQYYEKEERGRGNFPDRFSARQFPNYSSELNVNALLLGDSALYLCASSSGTLNYGYTFGSGTRLTVV.

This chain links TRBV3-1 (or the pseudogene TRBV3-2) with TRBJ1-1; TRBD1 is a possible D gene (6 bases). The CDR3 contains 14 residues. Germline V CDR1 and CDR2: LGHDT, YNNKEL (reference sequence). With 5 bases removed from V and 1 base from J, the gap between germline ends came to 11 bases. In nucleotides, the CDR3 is TGTGCCAGCAGCGTCGACAGGCGGAACACTGAAGCTTTCTTT. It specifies CASSVDRRNTEAFF.